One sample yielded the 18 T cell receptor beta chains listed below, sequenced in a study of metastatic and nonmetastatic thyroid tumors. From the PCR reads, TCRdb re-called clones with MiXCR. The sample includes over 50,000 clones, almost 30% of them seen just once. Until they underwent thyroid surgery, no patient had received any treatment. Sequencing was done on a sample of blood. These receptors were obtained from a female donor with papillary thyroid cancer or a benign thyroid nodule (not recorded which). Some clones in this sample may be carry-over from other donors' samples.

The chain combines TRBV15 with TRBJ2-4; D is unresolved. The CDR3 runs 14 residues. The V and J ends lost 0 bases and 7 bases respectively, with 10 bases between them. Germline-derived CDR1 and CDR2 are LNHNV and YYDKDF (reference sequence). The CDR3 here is CATSREAGTNIQYF. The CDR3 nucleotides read TGTGCCACCAGCAGAGAGGCCGGTACCAACATTCAGTACTTC.

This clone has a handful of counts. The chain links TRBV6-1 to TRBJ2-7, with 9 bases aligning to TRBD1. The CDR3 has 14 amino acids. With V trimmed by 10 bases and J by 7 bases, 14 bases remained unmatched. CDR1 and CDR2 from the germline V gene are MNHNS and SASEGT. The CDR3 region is CATVVGQGSQEQYF. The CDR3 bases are TGTGCCACCGTTGTGGGACAGGGATCCCAAGAGCAGTACTTC.

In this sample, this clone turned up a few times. The DNA of the CDR3 is TGTGCCAGCAGTGGTCTAGCGGGAAGCAATGAGCAGTTCTTC. Encoded protein: CASSGLAGSNEQFF. The genes are TRBV6-1 and TRBJ2-1, with 9 bases fitting TRBD2. Germline CDR1 and CDR2: MNHNS and SASEGT. CDR3 size: 14 residues. Trimming at V came to 4 bases and at J to 6 bases, leaving 4 bases not matched to a gene.

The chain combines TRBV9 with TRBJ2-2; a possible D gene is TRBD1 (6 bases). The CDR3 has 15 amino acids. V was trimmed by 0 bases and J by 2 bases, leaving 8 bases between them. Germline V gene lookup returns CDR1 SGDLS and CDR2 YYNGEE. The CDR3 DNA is TGTGCCAGCAGCGTAGGGGGGCATAACACCGGGGAGCTGTTTTTT. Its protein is CASSVGGHNTGELFF.

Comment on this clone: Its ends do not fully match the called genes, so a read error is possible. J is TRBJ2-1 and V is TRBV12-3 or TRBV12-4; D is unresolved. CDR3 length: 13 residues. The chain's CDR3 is CASSPGSTTEQFF. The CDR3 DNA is TGTGCCAGCAGTCCCGGGTCTACAACTGAGCAGTTCTTT.

CDR3 amino acids: CASSLSGTGTGGGQYF. The CDR3 DNA sequence: TGTGCCAGCAGTTTATCAGGGACGGGGACGGGAGGAGGGCAGTACTTC. The chain couples TRBV6-5 to TRBJ2-7, with 7 bases identical to TRBD2. V trimming: 4 bases; J trimming: 9 bases; junction bases outside the gene matches: 18. Per the germline V gene, CDR1 is MNHEY and CDR2 is SVGAGI. The CDR3 contains 16 residues.

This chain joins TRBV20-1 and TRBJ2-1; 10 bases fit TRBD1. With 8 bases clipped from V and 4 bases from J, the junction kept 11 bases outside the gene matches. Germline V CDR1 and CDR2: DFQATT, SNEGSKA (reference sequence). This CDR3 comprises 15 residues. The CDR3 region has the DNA TGCAGTCCGGAGGGGGGGACAGGGGTTTACAATGAGCAGTTCTTC. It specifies CSPEGGTGVYNEQFF.

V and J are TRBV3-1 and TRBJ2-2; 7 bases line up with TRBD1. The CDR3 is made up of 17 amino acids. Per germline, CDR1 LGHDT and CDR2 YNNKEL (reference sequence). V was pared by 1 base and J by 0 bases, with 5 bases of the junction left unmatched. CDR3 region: CASSQVMGQSNTGELFF. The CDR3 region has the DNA TGTGCCAGCAGCCAAGTAATGGGACAGTCGAACACCGGGGAGCTGTTTTTT.

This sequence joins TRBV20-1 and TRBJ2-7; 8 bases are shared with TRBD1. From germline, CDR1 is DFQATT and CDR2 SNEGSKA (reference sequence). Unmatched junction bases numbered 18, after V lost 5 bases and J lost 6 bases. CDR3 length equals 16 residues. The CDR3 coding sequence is TGCAGTGCTCCAAATCGTCAGGGGGCATTGGTAAGCGAGCAGTACTTC. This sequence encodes CSAPNRQGALVSEQYF.

CDR3 amino acids: CAWSWGASNYGYTF. The DNA of the CDR3 is TGTGCCTGGAGTTGGGGGGCGAGTAACTATGGCTACACCTTC. This chain links TRBV30 with TRBJ1-2, with D tentatively TRBD1 (6 bases). Trimming removed 2 bases at V and 1 base at J, with 11 bases between. The CDR3 contains 14 residues. Looked up from germline, CDR1 is GTSNPN and CDR2 is SVGIG (reference sequence).

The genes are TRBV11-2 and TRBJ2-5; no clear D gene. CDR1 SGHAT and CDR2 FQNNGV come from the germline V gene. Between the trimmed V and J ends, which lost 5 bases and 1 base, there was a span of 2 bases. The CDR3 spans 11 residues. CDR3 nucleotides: TGTGCCAGCAGCATCCAAGAGACCCAGTACTTC. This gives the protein CASSIQETQYF.

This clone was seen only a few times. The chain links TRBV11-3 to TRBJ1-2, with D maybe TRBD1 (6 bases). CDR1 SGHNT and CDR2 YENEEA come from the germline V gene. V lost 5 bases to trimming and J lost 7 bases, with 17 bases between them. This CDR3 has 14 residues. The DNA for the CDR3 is TGTGCCAGCAGCAAACAGGGTGGTGTTACTGGCTACACCTTC. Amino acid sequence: CASSKQGGVTGYTF.

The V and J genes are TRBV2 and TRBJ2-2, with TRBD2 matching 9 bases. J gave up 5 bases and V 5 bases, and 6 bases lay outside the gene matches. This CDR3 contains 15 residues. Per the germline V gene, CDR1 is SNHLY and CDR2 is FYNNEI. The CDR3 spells CASSPRLAVTGELFF. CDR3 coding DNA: TGTGCCAGCAGTCCGAGACTAGCGGTTACCGGGGAGCTGTTTTTT.

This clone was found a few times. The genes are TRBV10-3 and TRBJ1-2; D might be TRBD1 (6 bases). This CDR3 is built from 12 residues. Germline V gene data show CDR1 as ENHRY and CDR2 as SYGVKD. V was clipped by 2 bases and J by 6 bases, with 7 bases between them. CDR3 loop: CAISETGNGYTF. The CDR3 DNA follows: TGTGCCATCAGTGAGACAGGGAATGGCTACACCTTC.

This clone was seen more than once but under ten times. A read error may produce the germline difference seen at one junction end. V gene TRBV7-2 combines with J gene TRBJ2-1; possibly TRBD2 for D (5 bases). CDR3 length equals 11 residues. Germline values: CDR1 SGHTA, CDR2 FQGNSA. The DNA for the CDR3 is TGTGCCAACAGCACTAGGGATGAGCAGTTCTTC. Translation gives CANSTRDEQFF.

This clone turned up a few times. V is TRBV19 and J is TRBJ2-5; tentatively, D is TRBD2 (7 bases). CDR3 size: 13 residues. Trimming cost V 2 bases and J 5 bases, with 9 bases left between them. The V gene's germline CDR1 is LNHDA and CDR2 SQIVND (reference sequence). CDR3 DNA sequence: TGTGCCAGTAGTATATCGGGGGGCGAGACCCAGTACTTC. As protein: CASSISGGETQYF.

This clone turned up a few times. The DNA for the CDR3 is TGTGCCATCGGGAGGGCGGGGACCGGGGAGCTGTTTTTT. This sequence encodes CAIGRAGTGELFF. The V gene is TRBV6-1, the J gene TRBJ2-2; 8 bases align to TRBD2. V lost 10 bases to trimming and J lost 5 bases; unmatched junction nucleotides: 6. Germline CDR1 and CDR2: MNHNS and SASEGT. The CDR3 totals 13 residues.

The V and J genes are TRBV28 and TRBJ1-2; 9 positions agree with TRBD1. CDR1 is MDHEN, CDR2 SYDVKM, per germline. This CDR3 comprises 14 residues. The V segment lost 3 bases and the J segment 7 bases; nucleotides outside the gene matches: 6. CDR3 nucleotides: TGTGCCAGCAGTTTCGGGACAGGGTGGAGTGGCTACACCTTC. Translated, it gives CASSFGTGWSGYTF.